These 15 T cell receptor beta chains share one sample of origin, sequenced in a study of blood T cells in healthy people across ages. The authors ran a second PCR of 7 to 11 cycles using a sample-barcoded 5' primer and a J-beta primer mix. TCRdb reanalysed the 5' RACE reads using MiXCR and keeps one entry per CDR3 protein. The sample records about 1,400,000 distinct CDR3 sequences, around two fifths being singletons. The sample consisted of blood. The receptors shown here come from a woman aged 18-30 years in good health.

The gene calls are TRBV6-5 and TRBJ1-4, with 7 bases fitting TRBD1. CDR3 length: 18 residues. With 0 bases clipped from V and 7 bases from J, the junction kept 14 bases outside the gene matches. The germline CDR1 and CDR2 sequences are MNHEY and SVGAGI. The CDR3 protein is CASSYSGQPRMVVEKLFF. The CDR3 DNA reads TGTGCCAGCAGTTACTCGGGACAGCCGAGGATGGTCGTTGAAAAACTGTTTTTT.

The V gene is TRBV6-2 or TRBV6-3, the J gene TRBJ2-1; D is uncertain. V lost 7 bases to trimming and J lost 1 base, with 11 bases between them. This CDR3 has 14 amino acids. Germline values: CDR1 MNHEY, CDR2 SVGEGT. CDR3 amino acids: CASKGGPSYNEQFF. As DNA, the CDR3 is TGTGCCAGCAAGGGCGGTCCTTCCTACAATGAGCAGTTCTTC.

For this clonotype: Just one base apart from a much larger clone, this may be a read error. The chain employs TRBV9 and TRBJ2-1, with D tentatively TRBD2 (6 bases). The CDR3 length is 12 residues. V was clipped by 6 bases and J by 11 bases, with 15 bases between them. CDR1 is SGDLS, CDR2 YYNGEE, per germline. The CDR3 DNA reads as TGTGCCAGCACCAAAGGCGGGGATAAGCAGTTCTTC. Translation: CASTKGGDKQFF.

In this sample, this clonotype turned up once. J is TRBJ1-5 and V is TRBV3-1; D remains unclear. Per germline, CDR1 LGHDT and CDR2 YNNKEL (reference sequence). CDR3 size: 13 residues. Trimming removed 2 bases at V and 5 bases at J, with 7 bases between. The CDR3 coding sequence is TGTGCCAGCAGCCAATACGGACATCAGCCCCAGCATTTT. Protein product: CASSQYGHQPQHF. Variable domain in full (rest from reference TRBV3-1 and TRBJ1-5): DTAVSQTPKYLVTQMGNDKSIKCEQNLGHDTMYWYKQDSKKFLKIMFSYNNKELIINETVPNRFSPKSPDKAHLNLHINSLELGDSAVYFCASSQYGHQPQHFGDGTRLSIL.

There are a few counts of this clonotype. The chain carries TRBV27 and TRBJ2-1; the match to TRBD2 covers 11 bases. V gave up 6 bases and J gave up 5 bases; unmatched junction bases: 9. Germline V gene sequence: CDR1 MNHEY, CDR2 SMNVEV (reference sequence). The CDR3 is made up of 16 amino acids. The CDR3 DNA reads as TGTGCCAGCAGACCCCAGGGACTAGCGGTGAACAATGAGCAGTTCTTC. Encoded protein: CASRPQGLAVNNEQFF.

This clonotype was detected many times. The chain is built from TRBV29-1 and TRBJ2-7, with 8 bases that match TRBD2. Germline lookup yields CDR1 SQVTM and CDR2 ANQGSEA. This CDR3 has 12 residues. The V segment lost 4 bases and the J segment 6 bases; nucleotides outside the gene matches: 5. CDR3 region: CSVVGGGREQYF. The CDR3 nucleotides read TGCAGCGTTGTTGGCGGGGGGCGCGAGCAGTACTTC.

This chain connects TRBV6-7 to TRBJ2-1, with 9 bases identical to TRBD2. TRBV6-7 is identified as an open reading frame with a role that is uncertain. V dropped 10 bases and J dropped 0; count of bases not matched to a gene: 7. This CDR3 comprises 15 residues. The CDR3 is CAISLAGTSYNEQFF. The CDR3, as DNA: TGTGCCATCTCCCTAGCGGGAACCTCCTACAATGAGCAGTTCTTC.

V is TRBV28 and J is TRBJ2-7; 11 bases match TRBD2. The germline gives CDR1 MDHEN, CDR2 SYDVKM. The CDR3 totals 14 residues. Germline trimming cut 10 bases from V and 1 base from J; bases unmatched to any gene: 6. In DNA, the CDR3 is TGTGCCACCAAGAGACTAGCGGGGTCCTACGAGCAGTACTTC. Its translation: CATKRLAGSYEQYF.

This clonotype came up a few times. V gene TRBV18 combines with J gene TRBJ1-1; D unclear. This CDR3 comprises 12 residues. Germline lookup yields CDR1 KGHSH and CDR2 LQKENI. Trimming left V 3 bases short and J 2 bases short, with 4 bases between. The CDR3 here is CASSPDNTEAFF. The CDR3, as DNA: TGTGCCAGCTCACCGGACAACACTGAAGCTTTCTTT.

The V and J genes are TRBV6-5 and TRBJ2-3; 13 bases align to TRBD2. The CDR3 contains 17 residues. Germline trimming cut 2 bases from V and 4 bases from J; bases unmatched to any gene: 6. The germline gives CDR1 MNHEY, CDR2 SVGAGI. This CDR3 is CASSYNRLAGGADTQYF. CDR3 sequence (DNA): TGTGCCAGCAGTTACAATCGACTAGCGGGGGGAGCAGATACGCAGTATTTT.

V gene TRBV5-1 combines with J gene TRBJ1-2; D ambiguous. The CDR3 covers 14 residues. Germline V CDR1 and CDR2: SGHRS, YFSETQ. V lost 0 bases and J lost 8, with 14 bases in between. CDR3 nucleotides: TGCGCCAGCAGCTTGGGTTACCCCGTGGGGGGCTACACCTTC. It specifies CASSLGYPVGGYTF.

This chain links TRBV9 with TRBJ2-3; TRBD2 aligns across 11 bases. With 4 bases clipped from V and 2 bases from J, the junction kept 6 bases outside the gene matches. This CDR3 has 16 amino acids. Germline loops: CDR1 SGDLS, CDR2 YYNGEE. CDR3 nucleotides: TGTGCCAGCAGCCCGCGACTAGCGGGGCACACAGATACGCAGTATTTT. Encoded protein: CASSPRLAGHTDTQYF.

The chain is built from TRBV5-1 and TRBJ2-7; D gene unclear. Germline assignment: CDR1 SGHRS and CDR2 YFSETQ. Deletions cut 1 base from V and 7 bases from J, with 15 bases between. This CDR3 is built from 14 residues. The CDR3 DNA reads as TGCGCCAGCAGCTTGAGTAGGTCGAACGAAGAGCAGTACTTC. Amino acids: CASSLSRSNEEQYF.

The chain recombines TRBV12-3 or TRBV12-4 with TRBJ1-6; unclear D gene. V shed 6 bases and J shed 9 bases, with 15 bases lying between them. The CDR3 extends over 14 amino acids. The CDR3 nucleotides are TGTGCCAGCAGCCCCGGGAGGGCGGGTTCACCCCTCCACTTT. It codes for CASSPGRAGSPLHF.

This chain links TRBV11-1 with TRBJ2-7, with D possibly being TRBD1 (5 bases). Germline lookup yields CDR1 SGHAT and CDR2 FQDESV (reference sequence). The CDR3 consists of 20 residues. Trimming took 11 bases from V and 1 from J, leaving 36 bases between them. The CDR3 here is CAGYKTAWVCTIRESYEQYF. For the CDR3, the DNA is TGTGCCGGATACAAGACAGCTTGGGTTTGCACAATCAGGGAATCCTACGAGCAGTACTTC.